This TCR beta chain emerged from a study of identical twins. Comments on this clonotype: Its antigen is unidentified.

The CDR3 spans 13 residues. Looked up from germline, CDR1 is SNHLY and CDR2 is FYNNEI. Trimming shortened V by 8 bases and J by 5 bases, and 13 bases separated the two germline ends. Points from the study as a whole: Fewer insertions characterized abundant cord blood beta clonotypes, whereas memory repertoires showed none. Models came in too low on out-of-frame TCR alpha sharing in monozygotic twins.

TCRdb passed the 5' RACE reads through MiXCR, listing each CDR3 protein once. The sample records fewer than 800,000 distinct CDR3 sequences, under 8.5% being singletons. This sample was also put to use in a study of yellow fever vaccine responses in identical twins.

Input material: PBMCs. This sequence originates from a woman between 18 and 29 years old in good health. The chain has TRBV2 and TRBJ2-1; TRBD1 or TRBD2 may be the D gene (5 bases each). Here the CDR3 reads CASPGRRNNEQFF. The CDR3 DNA reads TGTGCCAGCCCGGGACGGAGGAACAATGAGCAGTTCTTC.